The 2 T cell receptor beta chains listed next were all sequenced from one sample in a study of OX40 agonist ivuxolimab in advanced cancers. Libraries were prepared by immunoSEQ multiplex PCR; TCRdb keeps only in-frame clonotypes and omits some of them. The profile shows more than 45,000 clones, 70% to 90% of them singletons. Here the sequenced sample was CD4+ or CD8+ T cells sorted from blood, taken in a trial of the OX40 agonist ivuxolimab. These receptors were obtained from an adult with an advanced solid tumor such as melanoma, head and neck, liver or kidney cancer.

This chain joins TRBV19 and TRBJ2-3; 9 nucleotides line up with TRBD2. Trimming at V came to 5 bases and at J to 6 bases, leaving 12 bases not matched to a gene. CDR1 is LNHDA and CDR2 is SQIVND in the germline V gene (reference sequence). The CDR3 runs to 16 residues. The DNA of the CDR3 is TGTGCCAGTAGTGTGGCCCTTAGCGGGAGAATTGATACGCAGTATTTT. Its protein is CASSVALSGRIDTQYF.

The chain couples TRBV6-5 to TRBJ2-2; TRBD1 agrees at 8 bases. CDR3 length: 13 residues. The V and J ends lost 8 bases and 9 bases, in that order; junction bases with no gene match: 8. The germline V gene encodes CDR1 MNHEY and CDR2 SVGAGI. The CDR3 DNA reads as TGTGCCAGCCTCGGACAGGGAAGCAGGGAGCTGTTTTTT. Protein: CASLGQGSRELFF.